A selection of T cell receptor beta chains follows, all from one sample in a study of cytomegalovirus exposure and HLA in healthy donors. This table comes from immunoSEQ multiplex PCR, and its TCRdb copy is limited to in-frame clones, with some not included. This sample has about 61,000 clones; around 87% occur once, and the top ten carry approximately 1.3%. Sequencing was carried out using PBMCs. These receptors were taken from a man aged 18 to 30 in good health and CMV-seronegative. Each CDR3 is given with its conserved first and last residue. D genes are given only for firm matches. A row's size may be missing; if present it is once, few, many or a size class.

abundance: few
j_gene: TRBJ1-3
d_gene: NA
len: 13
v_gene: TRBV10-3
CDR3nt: TGTGCCATCAGTGGGGCGGGGTCCGGCACCATATATTTT
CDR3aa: CAISGAGSGTIYF

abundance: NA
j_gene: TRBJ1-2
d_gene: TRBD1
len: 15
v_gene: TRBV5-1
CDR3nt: TGCGCCAGCAGCAGGACAGGGGGCGTAAGCTATGGCTACACCTTC
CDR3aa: CASSRTGGVSYGYTF

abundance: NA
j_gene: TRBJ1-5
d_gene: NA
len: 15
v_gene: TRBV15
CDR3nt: TGTGCCACCAGCTCCTGGACCCGGGACAATCAGCCCCAGCATTTT
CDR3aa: CATSSWTRDNQPQHF

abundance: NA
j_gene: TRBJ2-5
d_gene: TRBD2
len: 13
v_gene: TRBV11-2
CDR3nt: TGTGCCAGCAGCCAGGGACTAGCGAAGACCCAGTACTTC
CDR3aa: CASSQGLAKTQYF

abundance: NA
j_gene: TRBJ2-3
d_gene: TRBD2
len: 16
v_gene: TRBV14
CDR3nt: TGTGCCAGCAGCCAGGCCGGGACTATCAGCACAGATACGCAGTATTTT
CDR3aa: CASSQAGTISTDTQYF

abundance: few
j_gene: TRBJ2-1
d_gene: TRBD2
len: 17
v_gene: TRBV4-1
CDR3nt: TGCGCCAGCAGCCAAGGGGGACTAGCGGGGGGGTACAATGAGCAGTTCTTC
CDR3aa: CASSQGGLAGGYNEQFF

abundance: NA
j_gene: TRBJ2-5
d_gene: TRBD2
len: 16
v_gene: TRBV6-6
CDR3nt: TGTGCCAGCAGTTCACTAGCGGGGGGGGATGAAGAGACCCAGTACTTC
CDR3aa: CASSSLAGGDEETQYF

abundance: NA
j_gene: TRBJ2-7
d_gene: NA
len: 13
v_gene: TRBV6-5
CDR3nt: TGTGCCAGCAGTGGGGCCGGAACCTACGAGCAGTACTTC
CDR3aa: CASSGAGTYEQYF

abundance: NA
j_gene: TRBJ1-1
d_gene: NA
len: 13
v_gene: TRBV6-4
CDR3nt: TGTGCCAGCAGTGCAGTTATGAACACTGAAGCTTTCTTT
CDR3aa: CASSAVMNTEAFF

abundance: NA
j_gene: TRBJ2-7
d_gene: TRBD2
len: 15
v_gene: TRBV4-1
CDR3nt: TGCGCCAGCAGCGGGCCTCAGCGGGGCTTGGGTGAGCAGTACTTC
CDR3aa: CASSGPQRGLGEQYF

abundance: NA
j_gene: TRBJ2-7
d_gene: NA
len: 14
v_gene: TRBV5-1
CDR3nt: TGCGCCGGCTCAAAATCGGGACAACTCTACGAGCAGTACTTC
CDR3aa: CAGSKSGQLYEQYF

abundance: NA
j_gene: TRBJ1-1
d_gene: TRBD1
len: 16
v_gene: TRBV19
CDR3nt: TGTGCCAGTAGTATCGGACAGGTAGACTTGAACACTGAAGCTTTCTTT
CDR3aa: CASSIGQVDLNTEAFF

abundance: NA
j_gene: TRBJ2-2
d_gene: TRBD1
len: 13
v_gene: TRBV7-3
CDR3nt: TGTGCCAGCAGCCCGACAGGGCCCGGGGAGCTGTTTTTT
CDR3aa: CASSPTGPGELFF

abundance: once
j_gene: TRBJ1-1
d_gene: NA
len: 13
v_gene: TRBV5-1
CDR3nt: TGCGCCAGCAGCTTAACAGGGAACACTGAAGCTTTCTTT
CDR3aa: CASSLTGNTEAFF

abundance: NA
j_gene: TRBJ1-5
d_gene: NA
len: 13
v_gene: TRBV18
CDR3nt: TGTGCCAGCTCATCCGCGCCGGATCAGCCCCAGCATTTT
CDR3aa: CASSSAPDQPQHF

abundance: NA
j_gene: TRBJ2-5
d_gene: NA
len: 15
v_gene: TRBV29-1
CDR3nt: TGCAGCGTTGAAGAATCCGGCGGGCTTCAAGAGACCCGGTACTTC
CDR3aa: CSVEESGGLQETRYF

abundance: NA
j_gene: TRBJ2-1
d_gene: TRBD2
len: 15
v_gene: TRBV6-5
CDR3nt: TGTGCCAGCAGTAGCGGGGGGACTTCCTACAATGAGCAGTTCTTC
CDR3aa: CASSSGGTSYNEQFF

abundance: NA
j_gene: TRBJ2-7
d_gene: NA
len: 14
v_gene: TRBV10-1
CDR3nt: TGCGCCAGCAGTGAGGGAAGGACAACTAACTTGCAGTACTTC
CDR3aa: CASSEGRTTNLQYF

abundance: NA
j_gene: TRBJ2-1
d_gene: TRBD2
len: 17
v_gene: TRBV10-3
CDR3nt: TGTGCCATCAGTGGGGGACTAGCGGGGGGGCCGAGACATGAGCAGTTCTTC
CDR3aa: CAISGGLAGGPRHEQFF

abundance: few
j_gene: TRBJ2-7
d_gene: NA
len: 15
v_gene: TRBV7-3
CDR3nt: TGTGCCAGCAGCTTAAATTCAGGGGCCTACTACGAGCAGTACTTC
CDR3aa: CASSLNSGAYYEQYF

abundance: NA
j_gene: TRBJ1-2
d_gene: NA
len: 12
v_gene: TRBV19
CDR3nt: TGTGCCGTCGCAGCAGGGGACTATGGCTACACCTTC
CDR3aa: CAVAAGDYGYTF

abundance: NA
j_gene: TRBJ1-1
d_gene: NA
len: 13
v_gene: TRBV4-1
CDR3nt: TGCGCCAGCAGCCAAGTAGTTACCACTGAAGCTTTCTTT
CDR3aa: CASSQVVTTEAFF

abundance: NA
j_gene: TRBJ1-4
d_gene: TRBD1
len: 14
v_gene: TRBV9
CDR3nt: TGTGCCAGCAGCGCCGGACAGGGAAGGGAAAAACTGTTTTTT
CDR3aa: CASSAGQGREKLFF

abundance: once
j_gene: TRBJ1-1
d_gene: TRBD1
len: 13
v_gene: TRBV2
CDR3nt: TGTGCCAGCATCCCACAGGGGGGAACTGAAGCTTTCTTT
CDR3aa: CASIPQGGTEAFF

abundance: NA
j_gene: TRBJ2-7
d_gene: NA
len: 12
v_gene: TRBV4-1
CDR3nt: TGCGCCAGCAGCCAAGAAGGGGTCGAGCAGTACTTC
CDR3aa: CASSQEGVEQYF

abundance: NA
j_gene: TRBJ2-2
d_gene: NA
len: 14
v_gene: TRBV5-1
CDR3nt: TGCGCCAGCAGCTTCAACTACAACACCGGGGAGCTGTTTTTT
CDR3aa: CASSFNYNTGELFF

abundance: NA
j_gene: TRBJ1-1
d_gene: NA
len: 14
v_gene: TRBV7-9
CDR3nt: TGTGCCAGCAGCGGCCCGGGGGGGAACACTGAAGCTTTCTTT
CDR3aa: CASSGPGGNTEAFF

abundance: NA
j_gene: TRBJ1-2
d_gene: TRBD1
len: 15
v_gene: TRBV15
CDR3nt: TGTGCCACCAGCGGGGGGACAGGGACAGGGTATGGCTACACCTTC
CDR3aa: CATSGGTGTGYGYTF

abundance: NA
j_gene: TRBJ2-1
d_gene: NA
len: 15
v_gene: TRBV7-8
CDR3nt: TGTGCCAGCAGCTTACTTCAGGGCCAATGGAATGAGCAGTTCTTC
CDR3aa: CASSLLQGQWNEQFF

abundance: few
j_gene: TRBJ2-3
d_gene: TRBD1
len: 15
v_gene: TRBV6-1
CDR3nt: TGTGCCAGCAGTGAGCGGACAGGGGGGGCAGATACGCAGTATTTT
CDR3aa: CASSERTGGADTQYF

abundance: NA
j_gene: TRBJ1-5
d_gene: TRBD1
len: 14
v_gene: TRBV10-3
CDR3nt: TGTGCCATCAGCGATGACAGGGCACGTCAGCCCCAGCATTTT
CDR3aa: CAISDDRARQPQHF

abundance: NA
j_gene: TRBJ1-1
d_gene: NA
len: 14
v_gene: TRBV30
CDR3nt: TGTGCCTGGACCAGGACAGCTTCGAACACTGAAGCTTTCTTT
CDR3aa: CAWTRTASNTEAFF

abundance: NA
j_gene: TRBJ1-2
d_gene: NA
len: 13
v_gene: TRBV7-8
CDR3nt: TGTGCCAGCAGCAAACACGGGGACTATGGCTACACCTTC
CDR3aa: CASSKHGDYGYTF

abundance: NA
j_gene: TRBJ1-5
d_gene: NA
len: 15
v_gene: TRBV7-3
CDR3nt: TGTGCCAGCAGCTACCACAGGGTAACCGATCAGCCCCAGCATTTT
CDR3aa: CASSYHRVTDQPQHF

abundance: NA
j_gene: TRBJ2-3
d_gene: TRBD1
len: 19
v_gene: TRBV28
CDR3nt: TGTGCCAGCAGCATTCCGACCCCCCGGGACAGGGCCAATTGGGATACGCAGTATTTT
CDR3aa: CASSIPTPRDRANWDTQYF

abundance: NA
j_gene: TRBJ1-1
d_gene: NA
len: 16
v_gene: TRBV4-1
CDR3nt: TGCGCCAGCAGCCCCACATCCTCACAGAGGGCGACTGAAGCTTTCTTT
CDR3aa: CASSPTSSQRATEAFF

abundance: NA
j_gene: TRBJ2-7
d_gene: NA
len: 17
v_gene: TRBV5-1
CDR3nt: TGCGCCAGCAGCTTGTATTTGGGGATACAGGGTCGGGACGAGCAGTACTTC
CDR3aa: CASSLYLGIQGRDEQYF

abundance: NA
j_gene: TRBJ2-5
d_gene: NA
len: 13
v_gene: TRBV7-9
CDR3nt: TGTGCCAGCAGCTTATCACTCGGGGAGACCCAGTACTTC
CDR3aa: CASSLSLGETQYF

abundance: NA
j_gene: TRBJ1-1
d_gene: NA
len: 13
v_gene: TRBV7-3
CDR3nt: TGTGCCAGCAGCTTAGCAGAGAACACTGAAGCTTTCTTT
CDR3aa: CASSLAENTEAFF

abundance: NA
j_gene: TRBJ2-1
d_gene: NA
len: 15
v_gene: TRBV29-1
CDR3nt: TGCAGCCCTGAACCGACAGGGCGGGGAGGCAATGAGCAGTTCTTC
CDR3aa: CSPEPTGRGGNEQFF

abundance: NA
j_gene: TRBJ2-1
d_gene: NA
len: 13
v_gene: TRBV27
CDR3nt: TGTGCCAGCAGGGCCAGGGGAATACCAGAGCAGTTCTTC
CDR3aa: CASRARGIPEQFF

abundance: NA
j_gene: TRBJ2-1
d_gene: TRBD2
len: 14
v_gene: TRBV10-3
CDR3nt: TGTGCCTCAGGGACTAGCGGGGGAGACAATGAGCAGTTCTTC
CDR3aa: CASGTSGGDNEQFF

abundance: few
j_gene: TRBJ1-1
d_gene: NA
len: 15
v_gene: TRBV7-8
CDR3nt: TGTGCCAGCAGCTTAGTTGAGGGAAGTCACACTGAAGCTTTCTTT
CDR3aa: CASSLVEGSHTEAFF

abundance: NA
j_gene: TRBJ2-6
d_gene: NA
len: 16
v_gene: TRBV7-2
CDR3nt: TGTGCCAGCAGCTTATATGGCGGATCTGGGGCCAACGTCCTGACTTTC
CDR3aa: CASSLYGGSGANVLTF

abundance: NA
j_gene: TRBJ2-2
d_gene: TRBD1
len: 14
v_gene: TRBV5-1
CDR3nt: TGCGCCAGCAGCCCTACAGGGGCCACCGGGGAGCTGTTTTTT
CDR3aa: CASSPTGATGELFF

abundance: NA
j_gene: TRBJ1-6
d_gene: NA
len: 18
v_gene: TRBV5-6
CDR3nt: TGTGCCAGCAGCTTGGGACAGCTAGAGGAGTCCTATAATTCACCCCTCCACTTT
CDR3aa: CASSLGQLEESYNSPLHF